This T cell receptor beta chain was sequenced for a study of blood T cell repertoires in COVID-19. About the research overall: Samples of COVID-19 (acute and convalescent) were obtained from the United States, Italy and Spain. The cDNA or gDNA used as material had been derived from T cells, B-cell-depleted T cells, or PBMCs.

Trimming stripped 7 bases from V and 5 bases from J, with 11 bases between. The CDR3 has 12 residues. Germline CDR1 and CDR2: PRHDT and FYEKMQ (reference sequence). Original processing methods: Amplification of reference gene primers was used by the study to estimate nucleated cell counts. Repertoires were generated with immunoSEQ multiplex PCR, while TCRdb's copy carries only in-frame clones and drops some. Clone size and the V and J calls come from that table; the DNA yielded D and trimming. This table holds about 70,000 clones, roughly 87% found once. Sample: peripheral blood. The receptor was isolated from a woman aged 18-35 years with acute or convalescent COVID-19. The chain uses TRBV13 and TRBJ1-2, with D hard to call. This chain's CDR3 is CASTSGGYGYTF. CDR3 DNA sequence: TGTGCCAGCACCTCCGGAGGGTATGGCTACACCTTC. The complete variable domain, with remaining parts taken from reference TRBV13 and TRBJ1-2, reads AAGVIQSPRHLIKEKRETATLKCYPIPRHDTVYWYQQGPGQDPQFLISFYEKMQSDKGSIPDRFSAQQFSDYHSELNMSSLELGDSALYFCASTSGGYGYTFGSGTRLTVV.